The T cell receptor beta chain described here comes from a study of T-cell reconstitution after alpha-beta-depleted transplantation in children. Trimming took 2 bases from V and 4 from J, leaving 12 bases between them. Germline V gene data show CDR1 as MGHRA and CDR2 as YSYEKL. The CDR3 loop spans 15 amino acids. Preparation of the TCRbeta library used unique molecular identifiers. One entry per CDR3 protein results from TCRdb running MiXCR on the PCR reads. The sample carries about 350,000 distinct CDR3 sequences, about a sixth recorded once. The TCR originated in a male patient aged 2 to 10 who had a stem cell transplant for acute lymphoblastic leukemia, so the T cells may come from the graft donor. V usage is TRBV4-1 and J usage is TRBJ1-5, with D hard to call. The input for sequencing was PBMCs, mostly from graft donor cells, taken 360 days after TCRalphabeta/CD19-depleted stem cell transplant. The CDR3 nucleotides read TGCGCCAGCAGCCAAACACGTGGTACAAATCAGCCCCAGCATTTT. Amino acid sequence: CASSQTRGTNQPQHF.